This TCR beta chain was captured by sequencing in a study of blood T cell repertoires in COVID-19. Study details: Some COVID-19 samples were acute and others convalescent; all came from the United States, Italy and Spain. The analysed material was cDNA or gDNA that came from T cells, B-cell-depleted T cells, or PBMCs.

Recovered Cohort 3 donors showed two negative PCRs, clearance, or symptom resolution. This clone was detected only a few times. Per the original methods: Reference gene primer amplification gave estimated nucleated cell counts. TCRdb keeps only in-frame clones here, not all; method: immunoSEQ multiplex PCR. V and J calls and clone size are given by that table; D and trimming were obtained from the DNA. The table has 350,000 to 450,000 clones, 89% seen once; the top ten hold 1.5% to 2%. CDR3 length: 16 residues. The ends were cut back, 1 base at V and 2 bases at J, with 15 bases in the middle. The V gene's germline CDR1 is SGHNT and CDR2 YYREEE (reference sequence).

The receptor's source is a woman in her 30s who had recovered from COVID-19. V gene TRBV5-4 combines with J gene TRBJ1-1; D is unresolved. Input material: PBMCs or T cells enriched from blood (not recorded which). CDR3 sequence reads: CASSLTGLEENTEAFF. The CDR3 DNA sequence: TGTGCCAGCAGCTTGACCGGACTGGAGGAAAACACTGAAGCTTTCTTT.